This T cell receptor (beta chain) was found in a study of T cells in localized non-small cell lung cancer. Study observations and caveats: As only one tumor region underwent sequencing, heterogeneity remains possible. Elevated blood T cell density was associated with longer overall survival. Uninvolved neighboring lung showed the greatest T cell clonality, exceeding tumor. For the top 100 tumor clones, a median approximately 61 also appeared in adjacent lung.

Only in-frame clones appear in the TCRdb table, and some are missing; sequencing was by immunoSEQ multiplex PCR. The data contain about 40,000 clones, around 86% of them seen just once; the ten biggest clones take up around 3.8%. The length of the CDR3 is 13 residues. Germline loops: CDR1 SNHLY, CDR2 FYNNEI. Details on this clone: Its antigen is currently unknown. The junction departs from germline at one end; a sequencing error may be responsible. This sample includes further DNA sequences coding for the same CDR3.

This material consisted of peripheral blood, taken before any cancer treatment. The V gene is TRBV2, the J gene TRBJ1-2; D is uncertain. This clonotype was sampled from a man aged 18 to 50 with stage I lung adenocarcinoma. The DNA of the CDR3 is TGTGCCAGCAGTGACTACGGGAACTATGGCTACACCTTT. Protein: CASSDYGNYGYTF.